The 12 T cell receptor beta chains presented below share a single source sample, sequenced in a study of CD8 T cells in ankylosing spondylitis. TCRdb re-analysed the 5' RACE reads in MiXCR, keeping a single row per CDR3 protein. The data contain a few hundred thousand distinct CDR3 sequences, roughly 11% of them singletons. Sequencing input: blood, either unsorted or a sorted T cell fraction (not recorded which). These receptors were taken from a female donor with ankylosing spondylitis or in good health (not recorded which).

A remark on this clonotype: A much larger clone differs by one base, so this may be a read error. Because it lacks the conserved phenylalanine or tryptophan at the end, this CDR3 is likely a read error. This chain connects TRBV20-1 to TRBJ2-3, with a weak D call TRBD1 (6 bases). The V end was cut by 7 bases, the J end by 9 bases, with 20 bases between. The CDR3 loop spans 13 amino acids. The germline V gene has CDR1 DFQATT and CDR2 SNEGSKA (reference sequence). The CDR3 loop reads CSEPRGPGRTQYS. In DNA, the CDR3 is TGCAGTGAACCCAGGGGTCCAGGAAGGACGCAGTATTCT.

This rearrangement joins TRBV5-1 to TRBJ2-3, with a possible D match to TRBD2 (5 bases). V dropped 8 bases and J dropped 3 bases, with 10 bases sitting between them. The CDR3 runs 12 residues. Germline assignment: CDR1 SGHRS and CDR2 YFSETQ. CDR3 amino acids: CASGTGTDTQYF. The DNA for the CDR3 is TGCGCCAGTGGCACGGGGACAGATACGCAGTATTTT.

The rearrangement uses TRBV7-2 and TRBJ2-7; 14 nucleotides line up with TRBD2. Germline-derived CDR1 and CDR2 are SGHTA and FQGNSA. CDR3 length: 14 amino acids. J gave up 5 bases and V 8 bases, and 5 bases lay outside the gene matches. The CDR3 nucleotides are TGTGCCAGCCGACTAGCGGGAGGGCGGAACGAGCAGTACTTC. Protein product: CASRLAGGRNEQYF.

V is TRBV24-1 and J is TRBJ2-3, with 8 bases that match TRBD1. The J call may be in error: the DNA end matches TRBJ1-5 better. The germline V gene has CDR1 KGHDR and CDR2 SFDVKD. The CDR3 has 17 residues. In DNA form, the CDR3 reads TGTGCCACCAGTGATCCTGCAGGGGGCCGGGGCACAGATACGCAGCATTTT. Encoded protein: CATSDPAGGRGTDTQHF.

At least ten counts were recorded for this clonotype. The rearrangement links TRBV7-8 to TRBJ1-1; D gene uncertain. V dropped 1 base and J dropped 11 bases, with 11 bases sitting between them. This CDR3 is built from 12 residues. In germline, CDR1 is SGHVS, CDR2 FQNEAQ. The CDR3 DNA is TGTGCCAGCAGCTTAGGGCCCCTGTTCGCTTTCTTT. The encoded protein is CASSLGPLFAFF.

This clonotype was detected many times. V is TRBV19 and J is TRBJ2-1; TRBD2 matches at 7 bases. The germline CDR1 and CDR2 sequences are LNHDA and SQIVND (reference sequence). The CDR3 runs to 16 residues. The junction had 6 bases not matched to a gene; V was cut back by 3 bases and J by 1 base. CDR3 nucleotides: TGTGCCAGTAGTATGAGAGGGAGGGGATCCTACAATGAGCAGTTCTTC. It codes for CASSMRGRGSYNEQFF.

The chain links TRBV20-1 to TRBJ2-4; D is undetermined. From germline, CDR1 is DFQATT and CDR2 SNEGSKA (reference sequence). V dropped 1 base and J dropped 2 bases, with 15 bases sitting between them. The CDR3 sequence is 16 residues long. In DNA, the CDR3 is TGCAGTGCTAGAGCGGCGGAGAAACTGACCAAAAACATTCAGTACTTC. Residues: CSARAAEKLTKNIQYF.

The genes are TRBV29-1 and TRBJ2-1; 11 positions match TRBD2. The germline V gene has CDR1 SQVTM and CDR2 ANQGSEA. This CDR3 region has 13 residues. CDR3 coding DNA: TGCAGTTTCCTAGCGGGAGGAGGGGGAGAGCAGTTCTTC. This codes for CSFLAGGGGEQFF.

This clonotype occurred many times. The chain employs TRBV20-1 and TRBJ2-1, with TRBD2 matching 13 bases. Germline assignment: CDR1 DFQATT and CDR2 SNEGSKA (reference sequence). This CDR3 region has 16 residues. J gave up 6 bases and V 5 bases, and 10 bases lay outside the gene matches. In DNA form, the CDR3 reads TGCAGTGCTGAAGGACTAGCGGGAGCTTTGGGCAATGAGCAGTTCTTC. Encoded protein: CSAEGLAGALGNEQFF.

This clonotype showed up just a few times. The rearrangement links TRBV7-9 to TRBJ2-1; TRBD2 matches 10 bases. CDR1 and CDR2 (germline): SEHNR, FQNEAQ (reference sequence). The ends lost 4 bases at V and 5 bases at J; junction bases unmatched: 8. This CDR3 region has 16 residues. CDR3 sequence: CASSSNSGRFHNEQFF. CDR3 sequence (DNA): TGTGCCAGCAGCTCCAATAGCGGGAGGTTCCACAATGAGCAGTTCTTC. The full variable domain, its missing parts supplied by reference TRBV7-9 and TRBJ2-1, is DTGVSQNPRHKITKRGQNVTFRCDPISEHNRLYWYRQTLGQGPEFLTYFQNEAQLEKSRLLSDRFSAERPKGSFSTLEIQRTEQGDSAMYLCASSSNSGRFHNEQFFGPGTRLTVL.

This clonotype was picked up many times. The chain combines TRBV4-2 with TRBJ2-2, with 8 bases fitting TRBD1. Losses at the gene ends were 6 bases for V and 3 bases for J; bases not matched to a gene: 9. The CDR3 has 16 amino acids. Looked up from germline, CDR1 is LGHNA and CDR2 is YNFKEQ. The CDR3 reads CASRTTTGVDTGELFF. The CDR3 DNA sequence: TGTGCCAGCAGAACAACGACAGGGGTCGACACCGGGGAGCTGTTTTTT.

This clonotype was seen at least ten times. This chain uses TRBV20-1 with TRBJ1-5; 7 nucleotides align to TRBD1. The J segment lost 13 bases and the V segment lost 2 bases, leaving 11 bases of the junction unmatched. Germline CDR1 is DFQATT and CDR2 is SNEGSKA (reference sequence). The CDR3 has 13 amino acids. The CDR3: CSARSELRGSQHF. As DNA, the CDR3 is TGCAGTGCTAGATCCGAACTCAGGGGGAGTCAGCATTTT.